This T cell receptor beta chain appears in the sequencing data of a study of graft-versus-host responses after intestinal transplantation listed by TCRdb under 2021. For the study in its entirety: The transplants that recipients received were multivisceral, liver-intestinal, or isolated intestinal. Every recipient was given anti-thymocyte globulin induction, followed by 3 to 4 years of maintenance tacrolimus and steroids. Graft-versus-host and host-versus-graft alloreactive T cell clones were tracked in the graft, circulation and bone marrow after intestinal transplantation using bulk TCR-beta CDR3 sequencing. Alloreactive clones were identified by sequencing pre-transplant mixed lymphocyte reaction products and comparing these products with unstimulated pre-transplant donor and recipient T cells. The cohort enrolled about two dozen intestinal transplant recipients, one of whom was a retransplant, and a few patients without pretransplant specimens were excluded. A peak of at least 4% donor T cells among recipient peripheral blood mononuclear cells was the definition used for donor T cell macrochimerism. Rather than being sequenced by the commercial service, samples from a few later patients were sequenced in-house on an Illumina MiSeq and processed with MiXCR.

According to the germline V gene, CDR1 reads MNHNS and CDR2 reads SASEGT. CDR3 length: 13 amino acids, cysteine to phenylalanine. The CDR3 DNA has 39 bases and is translated from base 1. V drops 1 base and J drops 9 bases, leaving 10 bases in between. The library came from the immunoSEQ multiplex PCR assay. For most patients, genomic DNA was isolated with the Qiagen DNeasy Blood and Tissue Kit and shipped frozen to Adaptive Biotechnologies for TCR sequencing. High-throughput TCR-beta CDR3 sequencing of genomic DNA from most patients was performed by Adaptive Biotechnologies. For the original study's pipeline: Adaptive's ImmunoSEQ software was the source of the TCR sequencing data for about 17 patients, while a few other patients were processed with MiXCR and VDJtools. To correct CD4 versus CD8 sorting errors, sequences present in both subsets at a frequency ratio below 5:1 were removed. CDR3 nucleotide sequences shared between donor and recipient were removed because their origin could not be assigned. Alloreactive clones required at least 2-fold expansion over unstimulated cells and minimum CFSE-low frequency of 0.002% (template counts) or 0.001% (read counts). A clone was considered mappable if detected in the sequenced pre-transplant spleen, lymph node, or MLR CFSE-low populations of the donor or recipient. The cumulative frequency of alloreactive clones was calculated as a percentage of all sequences, weighted by copy number. TCRdb carries this immuneACCESS record with in-frame sequences only. Its versions omit some clonotypes, under half of them owing to an unresolved V gene in the studies checked, with the rest unexplained. From that table come the V and J calls and clone size; the DNA was used to work out D and trimming. For this sample there are about 88,000 clones; about 94% appear just once. The ten largest clones take up about 0.2% of the sample.

The meaning of the sample's time point label: cells obtained before transplantation from donor or recipient. CD3+CD4+ and CD3+CD8+ populations were FACS-sorted from unstimulated pre-transplant donor and recipient cells taken from spleen or lymph nodes. A single count supports this clone. Which antigen it targets is not known. No quality values exist for individual bases; no much larger clone is one base distant. Summary of the overall study and its limitations: GvH clones turned up in recipient bone marrow, with some appearing earlier in ileal mucosa or blood, a pattern consistent with an intestinal mucosal origin. The conclusions were limited by the relatively low number and heterogeneity of the intestinal transplant patients. Patients with donor T cell macrochimerism had high GvH to HvG T cell clonal ratios in their allografts. Peak levels of circulating GvH clones were associated with declines in HvG clones early after transplant.

Material: unstimulated CD4+ T cells sorted from spleen or lymph node cells, obtained before transplant. The sequence joins TRBV6-1 to TRBJ2-1; tentative D gene TRBD1, with 6 bases matching. The TCR comes from a human donor who was the organ donor for an intestinal transplant. The DNA sequence is given as TGTGCCAGCAGTGAAGTAGGGACAAGTGAGCAGTTCTTC. Its protein product is CASSEVGTSEQFF.